This passage covers 26 T cell receptor beta chains from one sample sequenced in a study of post-analysis software for immune sequencing data. Regarding the study as a whole: Controls had lower frequencies than patients of four or five TRBV segments, which included TRBV5-6, TRBV5-1 and TRBV20-1.

Unique-molecular-identifier-tagged TCR beta cDNA libraries were used. One entry per CDR3 protein, called by TCRdb with MiXCR from the PCR reads. The top ten clones hold approximately 0.55% of a sample with approximately 730,000 distinct CDR3 sequences, roughly 30% of them seen once. These receptors' antigens are unknown. The specimen was blood. Receptors were obtained from a girl between 10 and 17 years old with multiple sclerosis.

Comment on this clonotype: At one of its ends the junction is not consistent with the germline gene, which may arise from a read error. V gene TRBV19 combines with J gene TRBJ2-7; 7 bases line up with TRBD2. The CDR3 contains 13 residues. Germline V gene data show CDR1 as LNHDA and CDR2 as SQIVND (reference sequence). CDR3 residues: CVSSLRTSKEQYF. The CDR3 DNA is TGTGTCAGTAGTCTAAGGACTAGTAAGGAGCAGTACTTC.

The V call is TRBV20-1, the J call TRBJ2-3; 11 nucleotides align to TRBD2. Germline CDR1 DFQATT, CDR2 SNEGSKA (reference sequence). J lost 6 bases, V lost 1 base, and 6 bases had no gene match. This CDR3 region has 15 residues. CDR3 amino acids: CSARAVSGRDDTQYF. DNA for the CDR3: TGCAGTGCTAGAGCAGTTAGCGGGAGGGATGATACGCAGTATTTT.

J is TRBJ2-1 and V is TRBV7-9; the D gene could be TRBD1 or TRBD2 (5 bases each). CDR1 is SEHNR and CDR2 is FQNEAQ in the germline V gene (reference sequence). V lost 5 bases to trimming and J lost 0 bases, with 17 bases between them. The CDR3 spans 17 residues. CDR3 residues: CASSPSRDRSSYNEQFF. CDR3 DNA: TGTGCCAGCAGCCCGAGCCGGGACCGCAGCTCCTACAATGAGCAGTTCTTC.

CDR3 residues: CASSFVPGFTDTQYF. In nucleotides, the CDR3 is TGTGCCAGCAGTTTCGTACCGGGCTTCACAGATACGCAGTATTTT. V usage is TRBV28 and J usage is TRBJ2-3; D remains ambiguous. CDR1 is MDHEN, CDR2 SYDVKM, per germline. The CDR3 contains 15 residues. The ends were cut back, 3 bases at V and 2 bases at J, with 12 bases in the middle.

The chain carries TRBV3-1 and TRBJ1-6; D is uncertain. CDR3 length: 14 amino acids. CDR1 and CDR2 from the germline V gene are LGHDT and YNNKEL (reference sequence). The germline V and J ends were trimmed by 1 base and 6 bases, with 7 bases remaining between them. The CDR3 reads CASSQVLFNSPLHF. The CDR3 region has the DNA TGTGCCAGCAGCCAAGTGTTATTTAATTCACCCCTCCACTTT.

With regard to this clonotype: At one end the junction does not follow the germline gene, possibly because of a read error. The chain carries TRBV5-1 and TRBJ1-5, with D possibly matching TRBD1 (5 bases). This CDR3 contains 16 residues. The V gene's germline CDR1 is SGHRS and CDR2 YFSETQ. In nucleotides, the CDR3 is TGCGCCAGTAGCTTGGTGGCAGGGTTGGGCAATCAGCCCCAGCATTTT. It specifies CASSLVAGLGNQPQHF.

This clonotype was counted only a few times. The rearrangement links TRBV28 to TRBJ2-1, with D perhaps given as TRBD1 or TRBD2 (6 bases each). V was shortened by 7 bases and J by 3 bases, with 22 bases between the two germline ends. CDR1 and CDR2 from the germline V gene are MDHEN and SYDVKM. The CDR3 is 17 residues long. The CDR3, as DNA: TGTGCCAGCATGGAAATGACAGGCAGGAGGGGCTACAATGAGCAGTTCTTC. It is translated as CASMEMTGRRGYNEQFF.

This CDR3 is CAIGSGGAGDTQYF. As DNA, the CDR3 is TGTGCCATCGGTAGCGGGGGGGCAGGTGATACGCAGTATTTT. V and J are TRBV10-3 and TRBJ2-3, with 11 bases matching TRBD2. With V trimmed by 8 bases and J by 6 bases, 7 bases remained unmatched. There are 14 residues in the CDR3. From germline, CDR1 is ENHRY and CDR2 SYGVKD.

This clonotype appeared a few times. The J gene is TRBJ1-5, the V gene TRBV12-3 or TRBV12-4, with 7 bases aligning to TRBD1. J was trimmed by 5 bases and V by 2 bases; bases with no gene match: 6. The CDR3 is 15 residues long. The CDR3 DNA follows: TGTGCCAGCAGTTTAAACAGGGGAAGGGATCAGCCCCAGCATTTT. Its protein is CASSLNRGRDQPQHF.

This rearrangement joins TRBV7-2 to TRBJ2-3; D might be TRBD2 (7 bases). The CDR3 totals 16 residues. Trimming pared 8 bases from V and 2 bases from J, leaving 20 bases between. Germline V lookup: CDR1 SGHTA, CDR2 FQGNSA. The CDR3 region is CASLGGGDNYTDTQYF. The CDR3, as DNA: TGTGCCAGCTTAGGGGGGGGGGACAATTACACAGATACGCAGTATTTT.

This clonotype was seen ten or more times. V usage is TRBV29-1 and J usage is TRBJ2-1; unclear D gene. This CDR3 region has 11 residues. V was cut by 1 base and J by 6 bases, with 4 bases left in between. Germline CDR1 is SQVTM and CDR2 is ANQGSEA. The CDR3 loop is CSVEALNEQFF. The CDR3 region has the DNA TGCAGCGTTGAAGCCCTCAATGAGCAGTTCTTC.

The chain is built from TRBV12-3 or TRBV12-4 and TRBJ1-2; D call uncertain. The CDR3 runs to 14 residues. The germline V and J ends were trimmed by 3 bases and 7 bases, with 15 bases remaining between them. CDR3 DNA sequence: TGTGCCAGCAGTTTGCGTGGTAGCGTTCGTGGCTACACCTTC. As protein: CASSLRGSVRGYTF.

J is TRBJ1-1 and V is TRBV7-9; a weak D match, TRBD1 (5 bases). This CDR3 is 15 amino acids long. Deletions cut 3 bases from V and 1 base from J, with 12 bases between. Germline CDR1 and CDR2: SEHNR and FQNEAQ (reference sequence). CDR3 residues: CASSLRAGGNTEAFF. The CDR3 nucleotides read TGTGCCAGCAGCTTGAGGGCCGGGGGGAACACTGAAGCTTTCTTT.

This clonotype was seen a handful of times. The CDR3 region is CASSQEGRTQYF. CDR3 DNA sequence: TGTGCCAGCAGCCAAGAGGGAAGGACCCAGTACTTC. This rearrangement joins TRBV3-1 to TRBJ2-7; D is unclear. Judging by the DNA end, TRBJ2-5 fits better; the J call may be wrong. The length of the CDR3 is 12 residues. CDR1 is LGHDT, CDR2 YNNKEL, per germline (reference sequence).

This chain links TRBV7-2 with TRBJ2-5; TRBD2 matches at 14 bases. This CDR3 is 17 amino acids long. CDR1 and CDR2 from the germline V gene are SGHTA and FQGNSA. The junction had 2 bases not matched to a gene; V was cut back by 1 base and J by 1 base. The CDR3 nucleotides read TGTGCCAGCAGCTTAGGGACTAGCGGGGGGACCCAAGAGACCCAGTACTTC. Translation: CASSLGTSGGTQETQYF.

There are a few counts of this clonotype. J is TRBJ2-1 and V is TRBV6-5; 14 nucleotides align to TRBD2. Trimming cost V 0 bases and J 6 bases; bases outside gene matches: 13. This CDR3 comprises 20 residues. Germline V gene data show CDR1 as MNHEY and CDR2 as SVGAGI. The CDR3 nucleotides are TGTGCCAGCAGTTACTCGACTAGCGGGAGGGCGGGTACTACAGGCAATGAGCAGTTCTTC. This encodes CASSYSTSGRAGTTGNEQFF.

This rearrangement joins TRBV6-5 to TRBJ1-2; no clear D. Per germline, CDR1 MNHEY and CDR2 SVGAGI. Deletions cut 5 bases from V and 3 bases from J, with 10 bases between. CDR3 size: 13 residues. The CDR3 DNA follows: TGTGCCAGCAGTCCACAGAACTACTATGGCTACACCTTC. Translating it yields CASSPQNYYGYTF.

This chain links TRBV7-2 with TRBJ2-7, with no clear D. The end of the DNA fits TRBJ2-4 better, so the J call may be wrong. The CDR3 sequence is 14 residues long. Germline V CDR1 and CDR2: SGHTA, FQGNSA. This CDR3 is CASSPLPDKAIQYF. Here the CDR3 DNA reads TGTGCCAGCAGCCCCCTCCCTGACAAAGCCATTCAGTACTTC.

V gene TRBV19 combines with J gene TRBJ2-6; tentatively, D is TRBD1 (5 bases). The CDR3 is 20 residues long. Trimming cost V 4 bases and J 2 bases, with 24 bases left between them. Germline assignment: CDR1 LNHDA and CDR2 SQIVND (reference sequence). The DNA for the CDR3 is TGTGCCAGTAGTAAACCACATCTTGAACAGGCGAAGGCTGGGGCCAACGTCCTGACTTTC. Encoded protein: CASSKPHLEQAKAGANVLTF.

This clonotype was recorded a few times. The chain couples TRBV4-3 to TRBJ2-7; the match to TRBD1 covers 8 bases. This CDR3 is 15 amino acids long. After removal of 0 bases from V and 2 bases from J, the junction contained 3 bases not matched to a gene. Germline CDR1 and CDR2: LGHNA and YSLEER. In nucleotides, the CDR3 is TGCGCCAGCAGCCAAGATTGGACAGGGACCTACGAGCAGTACTTC. Its translation: CASSQDWTGTYEQYF.

The V and J genes are TRBV5-5 and TRBJ2-1; 8 nucleotides line up with TRBD2. The CDR3 is 13 amino acids. V lost 0 bases, J lost 10 bases, and 3 bases stayed unmatched. Looked up from germline, CDR1 is SGHKS and CDR2 is YYEKEE (reference sequence). The CDR3, as DNA: TGTGCCAGCAGCTTGGCGGGAGGGCCGGAGCAGTTCTTC. Encoded protein: CASSLAGGPEQFF.

The J gene is TRBJ1-2, the V gene TRBV4-3; D ambiguous. V was trimmed by 0 bases and J by 7 bases, leaving 18 bases between them. Germline CDR1 is LGHNA and CDR2 is YSLEER. The CDR3 has 16 amino acids. CDR3 nucleotide sequence: TGCGCCAGCAGCCAAGATTCCCTCGGGGTACACAGTGGCTACACCTTC. Protein: CASSQDSLGVHSGYTF.

This clonotype has a handful of counts. The chain links TRBV20-1 to TRBJ1-2; no firm D call. Germline V gene lookup returns CDR1 DFQATT and CDR2 SNEGSKA (reference sequence). The CDR3 runs to 14 residues. V was cut by 6 bases and J by 3 bases, with 17 bases left in between. The CDR3 sequence is CSAARSSRDYGYTF. The CDR3 DNA is TGCAGTGCGGCTCGCTCTTCGCGGGACTATGGCTACACCTTC.

Of note for this clonotype: The missing conserved phenylalanine or tryptophan at the end of this CDR3 makes a read error likely. The CDR3: CRGTRSNQPQHV. CDR3 bases: TGCAGAGGGACTCGCAGCAATCAGCCCCAGCATGTT. The rearrangement uses TRBV20-1 and TRBJ1-5, with D possibly being TRBD1 (5 bases). The CDR3 contains 12 residues. The germline gives CDR1 DFQATT, CDR2 SNEGSKA (reference sequence).

Only a few counts were recorded for this clonotype. The gene calls are TRBV6-2 or TRBV6-3 and TRBJ2-5, with 8 nucleotides matching TRBD2. This CDR3 is built from 15 residues. The V gene's germline CDR1 is MNHEY and CDR2 SVGEGT. Trimming cost V 2 bases and J 1 base; bases outside gene matches: 3. The CDR3 bases are TGTGCCAGCAGTTACCCAGCGGGGGCCCAAGAGACCCAGTACTTC. It encodes CASSYPAGAQETQYF.

This clonotype has just a few counts. V and J are TRBV6-6 and TRBJ2-1, with 8 positions matching TRBD2. Trimming removed 4 bases from V and 4 bases from J; junction bases left unmatched: 9. Germline V CDR1 and CDR2: MNHNY, SVGAGI (reference sequence). This CDR3 is built from 16 residues. CDR3: CASSSLSSGRYNEQFF. The CDR3 DNA reads as TGTGCCAGCAGTTCCCTCTCCAGCGGGAGATACAATGAGCAGTTCTTC.